This passage covers 9 T cell receptor beta chains from one sample sequenced in a study of blood T cell repertoires in COVID-19. The table came from immunoSEQ multiplex PCR; TCRdb's copy has only in-frame clones and leaves some out. The sample holds approximately 300,000 clones, about 89% seen once. Sequenced sample: peripheral blood. The source of these receptors is a man younger than 40 with acute or convalescent COVID-19.

The genes are TRBV19 and TRBJ1-2, with D perhaps matching TRBD1 (5 bases). CDR1 is LNHDA, CDR2 SQIVND, per germline (reference sequence). The ends were cut back, 10 bases at V and 8 bases at J, with 20 bases in the middle. There are 13 residues in the CDR3. DNA for the CDR3: TGTGCCACCCAACCTCAGGGATCGGGCGGCTACACCTTC. It codes for CATQPQGSGGYTF.

In this sample, this clone turned up once. V and J are TRBV12-3 or TRBV12-4 and TRBJ2-2; D unclear. The CDR3 has 12 residues. V was trimmed by 8 bases and J by 5 bases, leaving 9 bases between them. CDR3 sequence reads: CASRELTGELFF. For the CDR3, the DNA is TGTGCCAGCCGAGAATTAACCGGGGAGCTGTTTTTT.

This rearrangement joins TRBV6-5 to TRBJ2-7; 7 bases are shared with TRBD2. V trimming: 4 bases; J trimming: 6 bases; junction bases outside the gene matches: 12. Germline CDR1 MNHEY, CDR2 SVGAGI. This CDR3 spans 15 amino acids. As DNA, the CDR3 is TGTGCCAGCAGTTTTGACAACTTGGGGGGGAGCGAGCAGTACTTC. It is translated as CASSFDNLGGSEQYF.

V and J are TRBV10-2 and TRBJ2-6; possibly TRBD2 for D (6 bases). V was pared by 7 bases and J by 0 bases, with 10 bases between. The CDR3 has 15 residues. Germline CDR1 reads WSHSY; CDR2 reads SAAADI. CDR3 nucleotides: TGCGCCAGCACGGGACTGCCCTCTGGGGCCAACGTCCTGACTTTC. Encoded protein: CASTGLPSGANVLTF.

This clone came up once. The genes are TRBV5-4 and TRBJ2-4; a weak D match, TRBD1 (6 bases). Germline CDR1 reads SGHNT; CDR2 reads YYREEE (reference sequence). V lost 4 bases and J 2 bases, leaving 13 bases between the germline ends. The CDR3 loop spans 15 amino acids. The CDR3 sequence is CASSRNRDTKNIQYF. For the CDR3, the DNA is TGTGCCAGCAGCCGTAACCGGGACACCAAAAACATTCAGTACTTC.

Written as DNA, the CDR3 is TGTGCCACCAGCAGAATCCTAGACGCCCACGAGCAGTACTTC. This gives the protein CATSRILDAHEQYF. The chain is built from TRBV15 and TRBJ2-7; D ambiguous. The CDR3 loop spans 14 amino acids. Germline V lookup: CDR1 LNHNV, CDR2 YYDKDF (reference sequence). Trimming pared 2 bases from V and 5 bases from J, leaving 13 bases between. Together with reference TRBV15 and TRBJ2-7, the CDR3 gives the full variable domain: DAMVIQNPRYQVTQFGKPVTLSCSQTLNHNVMYWYQQKSSQAPKLLFHYYDKDFNNEADTPDNFQSRRPNTSFCFLDIRSPGLGDTAMYLCATSRILDAHEQYFGPGTRLTVT.

The chain recombines TRBV6-6 with TRBJ2-1, with TRBD2 matching over 8 bases. The V gene end was trimmed by 6 bases and the J gene end by 8 bases; junction bases not matched to a gene: 15. Germline values: CDR1 MNHNY, CDR2 SVGAGI (reference sequence). The CDR3 sequence is 16 residues long. The CDR3 DNA follows: TGTGCCAGCAGGGATCACGGGACTAGGTTGTTAGATGAGCAGTTCTTC. This translates into CASRDHGTRLLDEQFF.

The rearrangement uses TRBV7-9 and TRBJ1-4; 7 positions agree with TRBD1. Germline CDR1 SEHNR, CDR2 FQNEAQ (reference sequence). Trimming took 4 bases from V and 6 from J; bases not matched to a gene: 8. The CDR3 sequence is 15 residues long. The CDR3 DNA sequence: TGTGCCAGCAGCTCTGACAGGGTCATATATGAAAAACTGTTTTTT. It specifies CASSSDRVIYEKLFF. The variable domain in full, with the rest retrieved from reference TRBV7-9 and TRBJ1-4, is DTGVSQNPRHKITKRGQNVTFRCDPISEHNRLYWYRQTLGQGPEFLTYFQNEAQLEKSRLLSDRFSAERPKGSFSTLEIQRTEQGDSAMYLCASSSDRVIYEKLFFGSGTQLSVL.

The rearrangement joins TRBV5-1 to TRBJ2-5; possibly TRBD2 for D (5 bases). This CDR3 is 14 amino acids long. V lost 4 bases, J lost 2 bases, and 12 bases lay in between. Germline CDR1 is SGHRS and CDR2 is YFSETQ. Here the CDR3 reads CASSPGGFQETQYF. The CDR3, as DNA: TGCGCCAGCAGCCCGGGCGGGTTTCAAGAGACCCAGTACTTC. The full variable domain, completed using reference TRBV5-1 and TRBJ2-5, is KAGVTQTPRYLIKTRGQQVTLSCSPISGHRSVSWYQQTPGQGLQFLFEYFSETQRNKGNFPGRFSGRQFSNSRSEMNVSTLELGDSALYLCASSPGGFQETQYFGPGTRLLVL.